Listed here are 19 T cell receptor beta chains from one sample, sequenced in a study of siplizumab effects on memory and regulatory T cells. Assay used: immunoSEQ multiplex PCR; TCRdb lists only in-frame clones, some missing. This sample yields roughly 120,000 clones, of which roughly 94% are seen a single time; roughly 1.5% belongs to the top ten. Sample: non-Treg CD4+ T cells sorted from blood. Receptors originate from a human donor in good health.

This clone was seen a single time. J is TRBJ2-2 and V is TRBV5-1, with D unclear. V was clipped by 0 bases and J by 8 bases, with 11 bases between them. The CDR3 loop spans 14 amino acids. Germline lookup yields CDR1 SGHRS and CDR2 YFSETQ. CDR3 nucleotide sequence: TGCGCCAGCAGCTTGGCCCCGGGTTCGGGGGAGCTGTTTTTT. It specifies CASSLAPGSGELFF.

The chain carries TRBV7-6 and TRBJ2-3; D is unclear. V was clipped by 5 bases and J by 3 bases, with 18 bases between them. Germline-derived CDR1 and CDR2 are SGHVS and FNYEAQ. The CDR3 is made up of 16 amino acids. CDR3 nucleotides: TGTGCCAGCAGCAGTCAAGTATACACTCAGACAGATACGCAGTATTTT. Translation: CASSSQVYTQTDTQYF.

This chain connects TRBV7-9 to TRBJ2-3; D is ambiguous. Germline assignment: CDR1 SEHNR and CDR2 FQNEAQ (reference sequence). The CDR3 consists of 15 residues. V dropped 2 bases and J dropped 4 bases, with 13 bases sitting between them. The CDR3 region is CASSLTRTSPDTQYF. CDR3 nucleotide sequence: TGTGCCAGCAGCTTAACTCGGACCTCCCCAGATACGCAGTATTTT.

The genes are TRBV6-5 and TRBJ1-3; 8 nucleotides align to TRBD1. The CDR3 length is 15 residues. Per the germline V gene, CDR1 is MNHEY and CDR2 is SVGAGI. The ends lost 6 bases at V and 5 bases at J; junction bases unmatched: 9. The DNA of the CDR3 is TGTGCCAGCAGCCTCGGACAGGGAAATAGAAACACCATATATTTT. As protein: CASSLGQGNRNTIYF.

The chain employs TRBV7-9 and TRBJ2-7, with D possibly TRBD1 on 6 matching bases. Trimming removed 2 bases from V and 12 bases from J, with 14 bases in between. Germline lookup yields CDR1 SEHNR and CDR2 FQNEAQ (reference sequence). The CDR3 sequence is 12 residues long. The CDR3 DNA reads TGTGCCAGCAGCTTATCGACAGGAGGTGCGTACTTC. The encoded protein is CASSLSTGGAYF.

The gene calls are TRBV2 and TRBJ2-3; 9 positions match TRBD1. Germline-derived CDR1 and CDR2 are SNHLY and FYNNEI. V gave up 5 bases and J gave up 1 base; unmatched junction bases: 7. The CDR3 is 16 residues long. DNA of the CDR3: TGTGCCAGCAGTCCCGGGACAGGGTATGGCACAGATACGCAGTATTTT. It yields the protein CASSPGTGYGTDTQYF.

The chain links TRBV18 to TRBJ1-1, with D hard to call. This CDR3 has 13 amino acids. V was shortened by 4 bases and J by 2 bases, with 8 bases between the two germline ends. Germline CDR1 KGHSH, CDR2 LQKENI. The CDR3 loop is CASSREDNTEAFF. CDR3 in DNA: TGTGCCAGCTCACGAGAGGATAACACTGAAGCTTTCTTT.

The J gene is TRBJ2-1, the V gene TRBV13; no definite D call. With 5 bases removed from V and 8 bases from J, the gap between germline ends came to 13 bases. Germline CDR1 is PRHDT and CDR2 is FYEKMQ (reference sequence). The CDR3 has 13 amino acids. The CDR3 here is CASSLRYGDEQFF. In DNA, the CDR3 is TGTGCCAGCAGCCTCCGGTACGGCGATGAGCAGTTCTTC.

This chain joins TRBV4-1 and TRBJ2-1, with D possibly matching TRBD1 (6 bases). The CDR3 loop spans 14 amino acids. Germline loops: CDR1 MGHRA, CDR2 YSYEKL. V was trimmed by 5 bases and J by 5 bases, leaving 13 bases between them. CDR3 DNA: TGCGCCAGCAGCGTACAGACAGGACACAATGAGCAGTTCTTC. Translation gives CASSVQTGHNEQFF.

This clone was found once. The J gene is TRBJ2-7, the V gene TRBV6-5, with TRBD1 matching 9 bases. Germline V gives CDR1 MNHEY, CDR2 SVGAGI. The CDR3 sequence is 14 residues long. The trim removed 6 bases at V and 0 bases at J, leaving 3 bases unmatched. CDR3 loop: CASSWDRDSYEQYF. The CDR3 region has the DNA TGTGCCAGCAGCTGGGACAGGGACTCCTACGAGCAGTACTTC.

V usage is TRBV7-9 and J usage is TRBJ2-5; the match to TRBD2 covers 7 bases. The V gene's germline CDR1 is SEHNR and CDR2 FQNEAQ (reference sequence). The CDR3 loop spans 16 amino acids. With V trimmed by 5 bases and J by 4 bases, 13 bases remained unmatched. CDR3 bases: TGTGCCAGCAGCCCCTTAGCGGGTATAGCAGGAGAGACCCAGTACTTC. Amino acids: CASSPLAGIAGETQYF.

This clone was seen only once. The rearrangement uses TRBV2 and TRBJ1-2; D gene ambiguous. CDR1 and CDR2 from the germline V gene are SNHLY and FYNNEI. V was clipped by 2 bases and J by 6 bases, with 19 bases between them. The length of the CDR3 is 16 residues. CDR3 coding DNA: TGTGCCAGCAGTGAAATGGGATTAGGGAGGACGGATGGCTACACCTTC. This translates into CASSEMGLGRTDGYTF.

This chain uses TRBV5-6 with TRBJ1-1; D ambiguous. Germline values: CDR1 SGHDT, CDR2 YYEEEE. This CDR3 is built from 17 residues. Trimming left V 4 bases short and J 7 bases short, with 26 bases between. The CDR3 DNA is TGTGCCAGCAGCAGAGCTGGCGTAGTTAGGCGACCGGGTGAAGCTTTCTTT. Translation gives CASSRAGVVRRPGEAFF.

The CDR3 loop reads CAGSQVYSNQPQHF. The CDR3 DNA is TGTGCCGGGAGCCAGGTTTATAGCAATCAGCCCCAGCATTTT. V is TRBV19 and J is TRBJ1-5; D is undetermined. This CDR3 comprises 14 residues. Deletions cut 11 bases from V and 0 bases from J, with 14 bases between. The germline V gene has CDR1 LNHDA and CDR2 SQIVND (reference sequence). Based on the CDR3 plus reference TRBV19 and TRBJ1-5, the full variable domain is DGGITQSPKYLFRKEGQNVTLSCEQNLNHDAMYWYRQDPGQGLRLIYYSQIVNDFQKGDIAEGYSVSREKKESFPLTVTSAQKNPTAFYLCAGSQVYSNQPQHFGDGTRLSIL.

The chain links TRBV6-1 to TRBJ2-2; D remains unclear. The V and J ends lost 3 bases and 9 bases respectively, with 5 bases between them. Germline V gives CDR1 MNHNS, CDR2 SASEGT. The length of the CDR3 is 11 residues. The CDR3 loop reads CASSEVWELFF. The CDR3 nucleotides read TGTGCCAGCAGTGAGGTTTGGGAGCTGTTTTTT.

The V call is TRBV2, the J call TRBJ2-3, with 7 bases aligning to TRBD2. The CDR3 spans 13 residues. CDR1 SNHLY and CDR2 FYNNEI come from the germline V gene. Trimming removed 3 bases from V and 5 bases from J; junction bases left unmatched: 2. The CDR3 coding sequence is TGTGCCAGCAGTGATTTAGCGGGAGATACGCAGTATTTT. Protein sequence: CASSDLAGDTQYF.

The chain employs TRBV5-4 and TRBJ2-1, with D perhaps TRBD2 (5 bases). The V gene's germline CDR1 is SGHNT and CDR2 YYREEE (reference sequence). V lost 0 bases and J 0 bases, leaving 7 bases between the germline ends. There are 15 residues in the CDR3. CDR3 region: CASSLDLASYNEQFF. The CDR3 nucleotides are TGTGCCAGCAGCTTGGATCTAGCCTCCTACAATGAGCAGTTCTTC.

V gene TRBV7-3 combines with J gene TRBJ2-1, with TRBD2 matching over 12 bases. The CDR3 consists of 16 residues. With V trimmed by 6 bases and J by 3 bases, 6 bases remained unmatched. Germline V lookup: CDR1 SGHTA, CDR2 FQGTGA. This CDR3 reads CASSLLAGGDYNEQFF. The CDR3 DNA is TGTGCCAGCAGTCTTCTAGCGGGAGGGGACTACAATGAGCAGTTCTTC. The full variable domain, completed using reference TRBV7-3 and TRBJ2-1, is GAGVSQTPSNKVTEKGKYVELRCDPISGHTALYWYRQSLGQGPEFLIYFQGTGAADDSGLPNDRFFAVRPEGSVSTLKIQRTERGDSAVYLCASSLLAGGDYNEQFFGPGTRLTVL.

The chain links TRBV11-2 to TRBJ2-7, with TRBD1 matching over 7 bases. Per the germline V gene, CDR1 is SGHAT and CDR2 is FQNNGV. J gave up 3 bases and V 4 bases, and 9 bases lay outside the gene matches. There are 15 residues in the CDR3. CDR3 in DNA: TGTGCCAGCAGCTCGGTGGGACAGCTCTTCTACGAGCAGTACTTC. Encoded protein: CASSSVGQLFYEQYF. Supplemented by reference TRBV11-2 and TRBJ2-7, the full variable domain reads EAGVAQSPRYKIIEKRQSVAFWCNPISGHATLYWYQQILGQGPKLLIQFQNNGVVDDSQLPKDRFSAERLKGVDSTLKIQPAKLEDSAVYLCASSSVGQLFYEQYFGPGTRLTVT.